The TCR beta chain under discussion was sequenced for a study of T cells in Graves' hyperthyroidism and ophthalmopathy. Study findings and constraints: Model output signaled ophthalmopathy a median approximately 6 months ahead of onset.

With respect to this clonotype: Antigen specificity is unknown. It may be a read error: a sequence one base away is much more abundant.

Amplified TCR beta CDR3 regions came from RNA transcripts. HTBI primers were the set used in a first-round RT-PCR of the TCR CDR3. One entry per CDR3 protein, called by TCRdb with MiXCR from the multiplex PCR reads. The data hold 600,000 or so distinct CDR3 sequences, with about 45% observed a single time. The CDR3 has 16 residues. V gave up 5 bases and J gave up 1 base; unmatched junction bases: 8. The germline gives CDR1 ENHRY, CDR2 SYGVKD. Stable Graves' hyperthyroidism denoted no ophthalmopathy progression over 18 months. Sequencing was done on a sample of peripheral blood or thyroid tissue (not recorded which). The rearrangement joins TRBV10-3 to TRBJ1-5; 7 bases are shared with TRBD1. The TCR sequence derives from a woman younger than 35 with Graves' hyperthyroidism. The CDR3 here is CAISSTGLRSNQPQHF. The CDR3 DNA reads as TGTGCCATCAGTTCGACAGGGTTAAGGAGCAATCAGCCCCAGCATTTT.